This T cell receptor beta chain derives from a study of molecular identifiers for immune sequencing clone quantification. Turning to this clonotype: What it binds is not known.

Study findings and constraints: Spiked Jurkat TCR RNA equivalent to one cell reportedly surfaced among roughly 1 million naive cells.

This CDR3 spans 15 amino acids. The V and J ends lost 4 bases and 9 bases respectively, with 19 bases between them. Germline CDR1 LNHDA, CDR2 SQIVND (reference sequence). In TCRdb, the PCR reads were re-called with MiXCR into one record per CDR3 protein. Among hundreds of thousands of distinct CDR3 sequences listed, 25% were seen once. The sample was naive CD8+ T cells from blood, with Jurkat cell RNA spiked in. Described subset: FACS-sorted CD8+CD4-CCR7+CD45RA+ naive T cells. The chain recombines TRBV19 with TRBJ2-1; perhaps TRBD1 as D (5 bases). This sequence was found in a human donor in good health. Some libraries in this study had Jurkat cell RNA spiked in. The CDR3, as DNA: TGTGCCAGTAGTAAAACAGGAGTAGGCTGGGGTGAGCAGTTCTTC. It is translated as CASSKTGVGWGEQFF.